The source of this T cell receptor beta chain is a study of human T cells and chemical hapten exposure. Across the study: How much TCR each sample yielded varied, mostly because pooled library volumes differed slightly.

Each CDR3 protein is one row after TCRdb ran MiXCR on the RACE reads. This sample has about 350,000 distinct CDR3 sequences, with nearly 6.5% found just once. Time point: patch test 2, 6 weeks after DPC sensitization. The treatment is: therapeutic diphenylcyclopropenone sensitization with weekly scalp DPC. About this clonotype itself: This may arise from a read error, as a much more abundant clone is one base away.

The sequencing here drew on whole blood, taken in connection with sensitization to the hapten diphenylcyclopropenone (DPC). The receptor was derived from a young woman with alopecia areata. Some clones in this sample may be carry-over from other donors' samples.

The CDR3 DNA reads as TGTGCCAGCAGACATAGACCACACACAGATACGCAGTATTTT. Residues: CASRHRPHTDTQYF. V usage is TRBV11-2 and J usage is TRBJ2-3; D is undetermined. The CDR3 totals 14 residues. Germline values: CDR1 SGHAT, CDR2 FQNNGV. The V end was cut by 6 bases, the J end by 2 bases, with 12 bases between.